This T cell receptor beta chain stems from a study of cytomegalovirus exposure and HLA in healthy donors. Germline CDR1 is SGDLS and CDR2 is YYNGEE. The V and J ends lost 4 bases and 5 bases, in that order; junction bases with no gene match: 14. The CDR3 runs 17 residues. The PCR made use of 60 Vbeta and 13 Jbeta primers. Source study methods: Later analysis identified some 88 million unique TCR beta chains, about 10 million shared. The assay was immunoSEQ multiplex PCR, and TCRdb's table has in-frame clones only and misses some. The V and J calls and clone size are taken from that table; D and trimming were inferred from the DNA. Seen here are approximately 140,000 clones, about 64% observed once, and the top ten hold 6% to 8.5%.

The source material was PBMCs. This TCR was sampled from an older woman in good health and CMV-seropositive. The chain recombines TRBV9 with TRBJ2-3, with 9 bases fitting TRBD2. CDR3 protein: CASSPFGFVAGEDTQYF. In DNA, the CDR3 is TGTGCCAGCAGCCCCTTTGGTTTCGTAGCGGGAGAAGATACGCAGTATTTT.